What follows is one TCR beta chain and its context. Its antigen is currently unknown. Stability required unchanged lesions during the previous 6 months. Germline assignment: CDR1 MNHEY and CDR2 SMNVEV (reference sequence). The length of the CDR3 is 14 residues. J was trimmed by 10 bases and V by 5 bases; bases with no gene match: 8. This sample stems from a study of resident and recirculating memory T cells in vitiligo. Clones were sequenced by immunoSEQ multiplex PCR, and TCRdb holds only the in-frame ones, with some missing. The sample contains 65,000 to 80,000 clones, about 92% of which appear only once. Study-wide points: No unique dominant TCR clone was found in vitiligo lesions.

This sequence joins TRBV27 and TRBJ2-1, with 10 bases aligning to TRBD2. The receptor was derived from a male donor with vitiligo. The sequenced sample consisted of blood. The CDR3 region has the DNA TGTGCCAGCAGTACCACTAGCGGGATTTACGAGCAGTTCTTC. Translated, it gives CASSTTSGIYEQFF.